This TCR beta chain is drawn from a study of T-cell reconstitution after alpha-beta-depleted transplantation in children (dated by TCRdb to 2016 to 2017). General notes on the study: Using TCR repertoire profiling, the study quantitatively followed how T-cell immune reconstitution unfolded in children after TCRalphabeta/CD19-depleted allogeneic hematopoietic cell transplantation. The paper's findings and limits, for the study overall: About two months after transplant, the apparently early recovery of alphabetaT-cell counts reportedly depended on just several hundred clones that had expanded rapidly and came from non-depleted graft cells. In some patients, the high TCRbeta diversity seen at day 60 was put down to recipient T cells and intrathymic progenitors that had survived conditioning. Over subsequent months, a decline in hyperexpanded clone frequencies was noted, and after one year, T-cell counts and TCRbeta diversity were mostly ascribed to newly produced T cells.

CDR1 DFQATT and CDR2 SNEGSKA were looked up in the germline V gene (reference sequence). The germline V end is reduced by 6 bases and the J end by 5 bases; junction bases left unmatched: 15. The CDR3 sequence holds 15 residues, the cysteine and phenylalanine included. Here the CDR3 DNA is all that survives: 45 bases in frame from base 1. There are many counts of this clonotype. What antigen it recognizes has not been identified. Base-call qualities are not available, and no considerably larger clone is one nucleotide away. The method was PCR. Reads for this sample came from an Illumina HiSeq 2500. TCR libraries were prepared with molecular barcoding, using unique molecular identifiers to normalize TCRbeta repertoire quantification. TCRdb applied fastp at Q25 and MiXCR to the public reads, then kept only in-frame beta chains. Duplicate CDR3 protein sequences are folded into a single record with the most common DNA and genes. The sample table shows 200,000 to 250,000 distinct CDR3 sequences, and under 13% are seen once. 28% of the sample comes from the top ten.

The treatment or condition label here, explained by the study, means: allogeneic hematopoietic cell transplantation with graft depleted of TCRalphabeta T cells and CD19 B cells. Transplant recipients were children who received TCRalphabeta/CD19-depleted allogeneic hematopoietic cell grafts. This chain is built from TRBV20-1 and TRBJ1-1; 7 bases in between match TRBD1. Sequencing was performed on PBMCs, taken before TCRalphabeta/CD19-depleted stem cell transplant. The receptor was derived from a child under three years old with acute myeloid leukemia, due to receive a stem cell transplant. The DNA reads TGCAGTGCCCTCCCGACAGGGCTTTTGAGAACTGAAGCTTTCTTT. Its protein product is CSALPTGLLRTEAFF.